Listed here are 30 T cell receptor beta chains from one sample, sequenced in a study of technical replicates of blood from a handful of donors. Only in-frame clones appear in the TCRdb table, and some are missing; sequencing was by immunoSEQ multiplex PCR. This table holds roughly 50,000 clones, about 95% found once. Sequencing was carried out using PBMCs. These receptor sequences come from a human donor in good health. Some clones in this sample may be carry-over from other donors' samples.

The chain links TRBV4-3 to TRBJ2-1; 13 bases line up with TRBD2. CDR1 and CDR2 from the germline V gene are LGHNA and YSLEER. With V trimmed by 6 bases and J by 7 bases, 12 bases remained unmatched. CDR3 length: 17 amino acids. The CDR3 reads CASSRAPTSGGVNEQFF. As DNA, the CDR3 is TGCGCCAGCAGTCGCGCTCCAACTAGCGGGGGGGTGAATGAGCAGTTCTTC.

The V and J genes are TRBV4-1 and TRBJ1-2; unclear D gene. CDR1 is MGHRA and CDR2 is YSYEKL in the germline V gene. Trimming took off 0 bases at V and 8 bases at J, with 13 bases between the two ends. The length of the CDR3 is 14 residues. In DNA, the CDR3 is TGCGCCAGCAGCCAAGATTTTGGGCCCATCGGCTACACCTTC. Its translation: CASSQDFGPIGYTF.

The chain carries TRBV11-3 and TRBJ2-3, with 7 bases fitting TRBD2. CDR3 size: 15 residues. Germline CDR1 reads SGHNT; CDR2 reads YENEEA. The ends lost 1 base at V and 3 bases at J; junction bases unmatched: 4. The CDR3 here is CASSLGLADTDTQYF. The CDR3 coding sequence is TGTGCCAGCAGCTTAGGGCTAGCGGATACAGATACGCAGTATTTT. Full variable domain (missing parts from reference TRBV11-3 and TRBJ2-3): EAGVVQSPRYKIIEKKQPVAFWCNPISGHNTLYWYLQNLGQGPELLIRYENEEAVDDSQLPKDRFSAERLKGVDSTLKIQPAELGDSAVYLCASSLGLADTDTQYFGPGTRLTVL.

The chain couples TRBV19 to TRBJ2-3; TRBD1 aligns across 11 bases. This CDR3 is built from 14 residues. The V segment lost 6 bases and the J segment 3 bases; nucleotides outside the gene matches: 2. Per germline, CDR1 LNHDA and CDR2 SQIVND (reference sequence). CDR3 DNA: TGTGCCAGTAGGGACAGGGGGCTGACAGATACGCAGTATTTT. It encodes CASRDRGLTDTQYF.

CDR3 coding DNA: TGTGCCAGCAGTGAAGCGCTGCGGGGTGGCTACACCTTC. It translates to CASSEALRGGYTF. The chain employs TRBV2 and TRBJ1-2; D remains unclear. The V and J ends lost 0 bases and 7 bases respectively, with 9 bases between them. The CDR3 is 13 amino acids. Germline values: CDR1 SNHLY, CDR2 FYNNEI. The variable domain in full, completed from reference TRBV2 and TRBJ1-2, reads EPEVTQTPSHQVTQMGQEVILRCVPISNHLYFYWYRQILGQKVEFLVSFYNNEISEKSEIFDDQFSVERPDGSNFTLKIRSTKLEDSAMYFCASSEALRGGYTFGSGTRLTVV.

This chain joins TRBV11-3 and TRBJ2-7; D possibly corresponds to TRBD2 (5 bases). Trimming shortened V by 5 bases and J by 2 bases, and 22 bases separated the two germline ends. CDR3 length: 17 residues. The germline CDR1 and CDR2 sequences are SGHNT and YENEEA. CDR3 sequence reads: CASSPPLSRGRTYEQYF. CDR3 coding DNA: TGTGCCAGCAGCCCCCCCCTCAGCCGGGGTCGTACCTACGAGCAGTACTTC.

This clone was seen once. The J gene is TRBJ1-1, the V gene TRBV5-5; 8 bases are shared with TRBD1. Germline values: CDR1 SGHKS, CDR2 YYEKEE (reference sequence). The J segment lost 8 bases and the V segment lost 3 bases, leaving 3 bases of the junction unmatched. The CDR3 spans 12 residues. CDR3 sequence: CASSWWDREAFF. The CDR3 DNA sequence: TGTGCCAGCAGCTGGTGGGACAGGGAAGCTTTCTTT.

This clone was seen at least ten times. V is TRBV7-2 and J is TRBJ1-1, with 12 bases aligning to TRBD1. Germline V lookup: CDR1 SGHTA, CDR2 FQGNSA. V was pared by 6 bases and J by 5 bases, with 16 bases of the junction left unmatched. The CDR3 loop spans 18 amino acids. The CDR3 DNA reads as TGTGCCAGCAGTCCCTATTCACGGGACAGGGGGCTTTATACTGAAGCTTTCTTT. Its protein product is CASSPYSRDRGLYTEAFF.

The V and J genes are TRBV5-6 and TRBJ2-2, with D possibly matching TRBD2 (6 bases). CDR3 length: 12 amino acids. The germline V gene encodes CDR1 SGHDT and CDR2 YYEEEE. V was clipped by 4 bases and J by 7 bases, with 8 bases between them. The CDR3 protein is CASSPGVGELFF. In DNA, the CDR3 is TGTGCCAGCAGCCCGGGGGTCGGGGAGCTGTTTTTT.

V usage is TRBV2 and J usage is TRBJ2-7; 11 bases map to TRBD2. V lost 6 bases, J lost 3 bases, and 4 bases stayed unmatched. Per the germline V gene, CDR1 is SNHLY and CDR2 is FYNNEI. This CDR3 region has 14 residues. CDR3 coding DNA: TGTGCCAGCAGGATTAGCGGGGGGGTCTACGAGCAGTACTTC. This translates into CASRISGGVYEQYF.

The CDR3 DNA reads TGTGCCAGCGCCCGGGACTCTGTCTCTGGAAACACCATATATTTT. Protein sequence: CASARDSVSGNTIYF. This chain uses TRBV6-1 with TRBJ1-3, with D tentatively TRBD1 (5 bases). The V end lost 8 bases, the J end lost 0 bases, and 14 bases lay between the germline ends. Germline V CDR1 and CDR2: MNHNS, SASEGT. The CDR3 has 15 residues.

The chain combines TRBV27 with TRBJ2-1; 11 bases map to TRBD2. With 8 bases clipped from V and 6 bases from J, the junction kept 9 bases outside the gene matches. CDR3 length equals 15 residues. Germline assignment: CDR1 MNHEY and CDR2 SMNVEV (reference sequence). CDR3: CASGTSGIGLNEQFF. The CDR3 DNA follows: TGTGCCAGCGGGACTAGCGGAATAGGACTCAATGAGCAGTTCTTC.

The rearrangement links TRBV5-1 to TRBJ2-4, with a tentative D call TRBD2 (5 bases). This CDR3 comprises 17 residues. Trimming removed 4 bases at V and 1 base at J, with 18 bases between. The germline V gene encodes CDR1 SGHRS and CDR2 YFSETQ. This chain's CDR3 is CASSPLPRGEAKNIQYF. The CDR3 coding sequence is TGCGCCAGCAGCCCACTCCCGCGTGGGGAGGCCAAAAACATTCAGTACTTC.

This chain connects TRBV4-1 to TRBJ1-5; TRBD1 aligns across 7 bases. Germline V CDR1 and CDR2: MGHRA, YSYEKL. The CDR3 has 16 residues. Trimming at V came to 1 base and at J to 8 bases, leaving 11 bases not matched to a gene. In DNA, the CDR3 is TGCGCCAGCAGCCAAGGGCCCACAGGGGCGAGGGAGCCCCAGCATTTT. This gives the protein CASSQGPTGAREPQHF.

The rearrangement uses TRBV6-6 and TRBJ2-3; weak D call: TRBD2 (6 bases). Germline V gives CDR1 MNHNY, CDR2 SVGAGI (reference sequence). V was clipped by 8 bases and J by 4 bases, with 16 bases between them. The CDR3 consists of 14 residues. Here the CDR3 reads CASRQGRGSDTQYF. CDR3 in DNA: TGTGCCAGCCGCCAAGGTCGGGGGTCAGATACGCAGTATTTT.

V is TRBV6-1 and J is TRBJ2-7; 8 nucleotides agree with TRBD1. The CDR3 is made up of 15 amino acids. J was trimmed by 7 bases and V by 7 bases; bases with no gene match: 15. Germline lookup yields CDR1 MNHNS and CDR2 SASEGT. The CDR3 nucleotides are TGTGCCAGCAAAAAAACCGGGACAGGTTCGAGGGAGCAGTACTTC. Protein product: CASKKTGTGSREQYF.

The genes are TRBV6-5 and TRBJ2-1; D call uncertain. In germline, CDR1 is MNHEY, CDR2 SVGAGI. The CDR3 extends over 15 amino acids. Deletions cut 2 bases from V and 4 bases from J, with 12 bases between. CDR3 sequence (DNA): TGTGCCAGCAGTTACGCATCAGGCAGTTACAATGAGCAGTTCTTC. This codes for CASSYASGSYNEQFF.

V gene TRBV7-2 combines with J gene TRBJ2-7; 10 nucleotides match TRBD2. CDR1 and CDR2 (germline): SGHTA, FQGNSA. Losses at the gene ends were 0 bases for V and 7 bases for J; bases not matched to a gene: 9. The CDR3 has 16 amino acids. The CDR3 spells CASSLAVWTSGWEQYF. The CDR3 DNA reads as TGTGCCAGCAGCTTAGCAGTTTGGACTAGCGGCTGGGAGCAGTACTTC.

The CDR3 sequence is CASSLLVSATEAFF. In nucleotides, the CDR3 is TGCGCCAGCAGCCTGCTAGTGAGCGCCACTGAAGCTTTCTTT. The rearrangement uses TRBV5-1 and TRBJ1-1; D is undetermined. Looked up from germline, CDR1 is SGHRS and CDR2 is YFSETQ. This CDR3 has 14 amino acids. The ends were cut back, 4 bases at V and 4 bases at J, with 14 bases in the middle.

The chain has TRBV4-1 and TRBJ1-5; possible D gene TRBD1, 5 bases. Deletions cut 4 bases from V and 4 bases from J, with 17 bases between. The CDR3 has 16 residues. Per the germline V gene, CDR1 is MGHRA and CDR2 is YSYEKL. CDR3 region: CASSPQGGAWNQPQHF. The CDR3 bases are TGCGCCAGCAGCCCGCAGGGTGGGGCCTGGAATCAGCCCCAGCATTTT.

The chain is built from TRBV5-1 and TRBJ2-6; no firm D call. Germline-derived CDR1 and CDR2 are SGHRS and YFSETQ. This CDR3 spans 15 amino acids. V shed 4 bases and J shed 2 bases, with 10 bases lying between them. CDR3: CASSPRATGANVLTF. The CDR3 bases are TGCGCCAGCAGCCCCCGCGCTACTGGGGCCAACGTCCTGACTTTC.

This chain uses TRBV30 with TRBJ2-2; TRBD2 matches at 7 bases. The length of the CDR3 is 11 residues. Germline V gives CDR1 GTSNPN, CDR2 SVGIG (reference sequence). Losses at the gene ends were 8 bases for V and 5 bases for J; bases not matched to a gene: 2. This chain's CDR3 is CAGGETGELFF. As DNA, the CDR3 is TGTGCCGGGGGGGAGACCGGGGAGCTGTTTTTT. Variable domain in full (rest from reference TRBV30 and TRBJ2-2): SQTIHQWPATLVQPVGSPLSLECTVEGTSNPNLYWYRQAAGRGLQLLFYSVGIGQISSEVPQNLSASRPQDRQFILSSKKLLLSDSGFYLCAGGETGELFFGEGSRLTVL.

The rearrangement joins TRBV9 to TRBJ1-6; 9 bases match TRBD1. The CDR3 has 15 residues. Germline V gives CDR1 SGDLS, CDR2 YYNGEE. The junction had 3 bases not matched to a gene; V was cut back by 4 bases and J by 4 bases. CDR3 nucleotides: TGTGCCAGCAGCCCGGACAGGGGATATAATTCACCCCTCCACTTT. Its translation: CASSPDRGYNSPLHF.

CDR3 DNA: TGTGCCAGCAGCGTAGTAGCGGGGGGCGGAGAGACCCAGTACTTC. It yields the protein CASSVVAGGGETQYF. This rearrangement joins TRBV9 to TRBJ2-5; 10 bases are a match to TRBD2. Germline-derived CDR1 and CDR2 are SGDLS and YYNGEE. The trim removed 0 bases at V and 4 bases at J, leaving 3 bases unmatched. The CDR3 has 15 amino acids.

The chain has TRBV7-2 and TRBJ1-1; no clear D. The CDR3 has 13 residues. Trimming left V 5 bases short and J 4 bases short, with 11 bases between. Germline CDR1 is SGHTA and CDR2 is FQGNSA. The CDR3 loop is CASSPAGGTEAFF. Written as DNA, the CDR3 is TGTGCCAGCAGCCCGGCGGGAGGCACTGAAGCTTTCTTT. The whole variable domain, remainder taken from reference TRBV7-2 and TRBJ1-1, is GAGVSQSPSNKVTEKGKDVELRCDPISGHTALYWYRQSLGQGLEFLIYFQGNSAPDKSGLPSDRFSAERTGGSVSTLTIQRTQQEDSAVYLCASSPAGGTEAFFGQGTRLTVV.

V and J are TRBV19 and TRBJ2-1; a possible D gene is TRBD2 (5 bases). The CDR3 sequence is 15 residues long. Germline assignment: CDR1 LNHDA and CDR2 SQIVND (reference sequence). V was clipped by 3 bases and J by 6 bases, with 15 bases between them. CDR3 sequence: CASSIGGREVNEQFF. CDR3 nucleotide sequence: TGTGCCAGTAGTATTGGTGGGAGAGAGGTCAATGAGCAGTTCTTC.

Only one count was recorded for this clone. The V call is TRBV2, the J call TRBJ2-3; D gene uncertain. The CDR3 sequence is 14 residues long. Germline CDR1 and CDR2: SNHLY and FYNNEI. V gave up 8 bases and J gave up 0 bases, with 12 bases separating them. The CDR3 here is CASSRITSTDTQYF. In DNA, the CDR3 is TGTGCCAGCTCGAGGATCACTAGCACAGATACGCAGTATTTT.

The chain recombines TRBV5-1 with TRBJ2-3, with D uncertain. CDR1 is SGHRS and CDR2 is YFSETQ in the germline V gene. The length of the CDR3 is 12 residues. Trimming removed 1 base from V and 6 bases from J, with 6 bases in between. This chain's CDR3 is CASSLPGDTQYF. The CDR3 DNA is TGCGCCAGCAGCTTGCCCGGGGATACGCAGTATTTT.

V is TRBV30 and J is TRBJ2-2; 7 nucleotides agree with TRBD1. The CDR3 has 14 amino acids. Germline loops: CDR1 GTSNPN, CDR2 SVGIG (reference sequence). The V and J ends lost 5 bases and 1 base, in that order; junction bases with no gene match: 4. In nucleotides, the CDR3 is TGTGCCTGGGCGACAGGGTTGAACACCGGGGAGCTGTTTTTT. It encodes CAWATGLNTGELFF.

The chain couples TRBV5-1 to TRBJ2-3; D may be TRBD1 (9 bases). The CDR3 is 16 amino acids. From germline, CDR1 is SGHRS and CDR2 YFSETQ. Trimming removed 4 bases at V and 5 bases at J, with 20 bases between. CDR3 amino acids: CASSQRGMDRGDTQYF. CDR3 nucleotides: TGCGCCAGCAGCCAGCGGGGGATGGACAGGGGAGATACGCAGTATTTT.